This T cell receptor (beta chain) was profiled in a study of STAT5B mutations in CD4+ large granular lymphocyte leukemia. Study conclusions and caveats: 8/27 top patient clones versus 2/35 control clones were TRBV06-family. Patient CD4-sorted repertoires stayed more clonal than healthy ones after leukemic-clone removal.

This clone was seen a few times. The antigen is unknown. Sequenced by immunoSEQ multiplex PCR; TCRdb stores in-frame clones only, minus some. Altogether tens of thousands of clones are present, 75% to 85% being singletons, with the ten largest covering about 3.8%. V lost 2 bases, J lost 9 bases, and 9 bases stayed unmatched. The germline V gene has CDR1 SGHRS and CDR2 YFSETQ. This CDR3 comprises 15 residues. The sequence came from a human donor in good health. The sequencing input was CD4+ T cells from blood buffy coats. The V call is TRBV5-1, the J call TRBJ2-1, with 9 bases aligning to TRBD2. The CDR3 region has the DNA TGCGCCAGCAGCTTAGTAGGGACTAGCTTTGGTGAGCAGTTCTTC. This gives the protein CASSLVGTSFGEQFF.